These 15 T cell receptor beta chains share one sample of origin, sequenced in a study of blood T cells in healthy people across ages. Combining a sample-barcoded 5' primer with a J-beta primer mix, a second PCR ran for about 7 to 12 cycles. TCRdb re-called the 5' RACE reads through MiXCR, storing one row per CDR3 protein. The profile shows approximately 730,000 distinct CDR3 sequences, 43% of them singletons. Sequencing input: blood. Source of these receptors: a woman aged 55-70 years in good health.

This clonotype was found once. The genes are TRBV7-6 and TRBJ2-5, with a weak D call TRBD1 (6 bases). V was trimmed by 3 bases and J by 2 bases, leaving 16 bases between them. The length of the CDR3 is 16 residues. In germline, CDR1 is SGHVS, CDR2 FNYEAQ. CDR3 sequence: CASSFMGAEKQETQYF. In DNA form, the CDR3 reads TGTGCCAGCAGCTTCATGGGGGCAGAAAAACAAGAGACCCAGTACTTC.

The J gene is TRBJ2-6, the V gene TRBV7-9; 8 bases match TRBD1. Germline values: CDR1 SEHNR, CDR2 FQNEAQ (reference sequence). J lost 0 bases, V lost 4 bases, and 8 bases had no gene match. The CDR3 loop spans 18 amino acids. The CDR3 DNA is TGTGCCAGCAGCTCACCGACAGGGGCCAGCTCTGGGGCCAACGTCCTGACTTTC. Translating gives CASSSPTGASSGANVLTF.

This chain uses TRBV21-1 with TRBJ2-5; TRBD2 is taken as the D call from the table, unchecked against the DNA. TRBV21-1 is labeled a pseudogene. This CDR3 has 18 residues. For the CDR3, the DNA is TGTGCCAGCAGCAAAGATTGTAGTTGGGAGGACCCTCAAGAGACCCAGTACTTC. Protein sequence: CASSKDCSWEDPQETQYF.

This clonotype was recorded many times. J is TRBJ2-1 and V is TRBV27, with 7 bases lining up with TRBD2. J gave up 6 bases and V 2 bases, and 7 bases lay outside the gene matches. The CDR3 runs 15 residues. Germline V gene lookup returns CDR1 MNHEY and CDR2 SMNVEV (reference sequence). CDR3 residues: CASSLGTTSGNEQFF. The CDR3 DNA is TGTGCCAGCAGTTTAGGGACTACGAGCGGCAATGAGCAGTTCTTC.

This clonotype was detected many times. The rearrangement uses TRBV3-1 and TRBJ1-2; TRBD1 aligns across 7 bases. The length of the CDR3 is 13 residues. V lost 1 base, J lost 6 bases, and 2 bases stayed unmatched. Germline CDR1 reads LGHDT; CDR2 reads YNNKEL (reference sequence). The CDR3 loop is CASSQVQGDGYTF. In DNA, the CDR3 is TGTGCCAGCAGCCAAGTGCAGGGGGATGGCTACACCTTC.

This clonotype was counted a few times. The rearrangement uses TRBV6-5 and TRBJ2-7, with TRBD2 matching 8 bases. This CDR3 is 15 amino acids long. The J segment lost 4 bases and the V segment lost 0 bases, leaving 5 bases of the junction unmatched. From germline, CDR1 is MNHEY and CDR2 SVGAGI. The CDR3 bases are TGTGCCAGCAGTTACTCGGTTAGCGGGGCTTACGAGCAGTACTTC. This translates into CASSYSVSGAYEQYF.

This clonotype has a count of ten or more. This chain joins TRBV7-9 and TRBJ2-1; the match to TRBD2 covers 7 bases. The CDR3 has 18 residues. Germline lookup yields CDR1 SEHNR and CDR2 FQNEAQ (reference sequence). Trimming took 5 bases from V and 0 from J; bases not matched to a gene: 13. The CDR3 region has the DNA TGTGCCAGCAGCAAAGGGGCCTTTAGCGGGCCCTCCTACAATGAGCAGTTCTTC. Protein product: CASSKGAFSGPSYNEQFF.

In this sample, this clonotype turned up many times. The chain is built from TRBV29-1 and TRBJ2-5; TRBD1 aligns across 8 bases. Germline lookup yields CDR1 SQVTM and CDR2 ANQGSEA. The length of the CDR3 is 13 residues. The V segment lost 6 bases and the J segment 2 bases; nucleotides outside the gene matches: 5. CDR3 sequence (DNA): TGCAGCGTCCGGGACAGGACACAAGAGACCCAGTACTTC. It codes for CSVRDRTQETQYF.

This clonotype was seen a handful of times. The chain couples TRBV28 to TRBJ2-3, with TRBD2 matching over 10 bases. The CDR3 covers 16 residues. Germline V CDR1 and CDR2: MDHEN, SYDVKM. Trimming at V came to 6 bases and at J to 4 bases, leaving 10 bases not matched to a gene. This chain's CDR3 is CASSPSQAGGSDTQYF. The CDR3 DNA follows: TGTGCCAGCAGCCCATCCCAAGCGGGAGGGTCAGATACGCAGTATTTT. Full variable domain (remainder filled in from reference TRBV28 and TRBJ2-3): DVKVTQSSRYLVKRTGEKVFLECVQDMDHENMFWYRQDPGLGLRLIYFSYDVKMKEKGDIPEGYSVSREKKERFSLILESASTNQTSMYLCASSPSQAGGSDTQYFGPGTRLTVL.

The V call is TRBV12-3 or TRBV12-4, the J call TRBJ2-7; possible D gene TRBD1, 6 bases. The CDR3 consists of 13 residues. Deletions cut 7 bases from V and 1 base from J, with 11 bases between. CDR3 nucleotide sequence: TGTGCCAGCACCGAAGGGGGATCCTACGAGCAGTACTTC. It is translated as CASTEGGSYEQYF.

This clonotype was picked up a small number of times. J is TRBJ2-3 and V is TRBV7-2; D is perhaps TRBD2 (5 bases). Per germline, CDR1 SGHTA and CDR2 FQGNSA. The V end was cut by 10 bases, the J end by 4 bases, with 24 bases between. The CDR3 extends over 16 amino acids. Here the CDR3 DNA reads TGTGCCACGAAGGTTTGGGCGGGCGCGAGAGCAGATACGCAGTATTTT. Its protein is CATKVWAGARADTQYF. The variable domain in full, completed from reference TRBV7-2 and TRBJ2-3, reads GAGVSQSPSNKVTEKGKDVELRCDPISGHTALYWYRQSLGQGLEFLIYFQGNSAPDKSGLPSDRFSAERTGGSVSTLTIQRTQQEDSAVYLCATKVWAGARADTQYFGPGTRLTVL.

Here the CDR3 DNA reads TGTGCCACCAGTGATTTGCAGCAGGATGAGCAGTACTTC. Its translation is CATSDLQQDEQYF. The chain has TRBV24-1 and TRBJ2-4; D unresolved. V gave up 0 bases and J gave up 13 bases, with 12 bases separating them. The CDR3 is 13 residues long. The germline CDR1 and CDR2 sequences are KGHDR and SFDVKD.

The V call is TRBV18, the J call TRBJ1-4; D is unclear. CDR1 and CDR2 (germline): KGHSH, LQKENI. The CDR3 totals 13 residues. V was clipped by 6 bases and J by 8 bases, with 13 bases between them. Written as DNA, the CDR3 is TGTGCCAGCTCCGAGGATGTTCAAGAAAAACTGTTTTTT. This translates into CASSEDVQEKLFF.

The CDR3 loop is CASSLSSRSYGYTF. DNA for the CDR3: TGTGCCAGCAGCCTATCGTCCAGGAGCTATGGCTACACCTTC. The chain links TRBV5-5 to TRBJ1-2; no firm D call. V was trimmed by 4 bases and J by 4 bases, leaving 14 bases between them. CDR3 length equals 14 residues. Germline CDR1 SGHKS, CDR2 YYEKEE (reference sequence).

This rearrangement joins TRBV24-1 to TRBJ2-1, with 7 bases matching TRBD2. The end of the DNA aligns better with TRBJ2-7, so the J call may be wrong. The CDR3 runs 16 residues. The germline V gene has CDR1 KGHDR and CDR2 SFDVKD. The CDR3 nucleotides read TGTGCCACCAGTGATTCCAATTGGGGGGGGTACAATGAGCAGTACTTC. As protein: CATSDSNWGGYNEQYF.